This T cell receptor beta chain is drawn from a study of neurological immune-mediated disorders. The sorted libraries were made from approximately 1 million CD4+ or CD8+ T cells. The authors made cDNA by 5'RACE with 10-nucleotide random UMIs. TCRdb analysed the 5' RACE reads with MiXCR anew, one entry per CDR3 protein. Among about 18,000 distinct CDR3 sequences listed, 3.5% were seen once. Trimming pared 0 bases from V and 1 base from J, leaving 6 bases between. The germline V gene has CDR1 MNHEY and CDR2 SVGAGI. This CDR3 is 15 amino acids long. In its sample, this clonotype was seen many times. This sequence was found in a woman aged 40-49 years in good health. Sequences were obtained from CD8+ T cells from blood. This chain links TRBV6-5 with TRBJ2-2; D possibly corresponds to TRBD2 (6 bases). This CDR3 is CASSYSSGNTGELFF. The CDR3 DNA reads as TGTGCCAGCAGTTACTCTAGCGGGAACACCGGGGAGCTGTTTTTT.